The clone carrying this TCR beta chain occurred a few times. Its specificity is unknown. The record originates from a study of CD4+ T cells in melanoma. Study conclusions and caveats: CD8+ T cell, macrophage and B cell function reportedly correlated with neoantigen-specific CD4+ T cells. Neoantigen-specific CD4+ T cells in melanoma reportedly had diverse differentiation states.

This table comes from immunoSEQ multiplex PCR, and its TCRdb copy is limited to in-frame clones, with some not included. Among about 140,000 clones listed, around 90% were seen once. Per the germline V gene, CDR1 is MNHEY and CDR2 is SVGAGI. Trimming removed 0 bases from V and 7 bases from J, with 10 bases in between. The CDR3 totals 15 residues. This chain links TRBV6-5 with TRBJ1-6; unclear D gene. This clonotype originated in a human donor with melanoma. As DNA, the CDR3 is TGTGCCAGCAGTTACTCTGACGTAGGCAATTCACCCCTCCACTTT. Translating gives CASSYSDVGNSPLHF.